The 17 T cell receptor beta chains in this list originate from one sample, sequenced in a study of Graves' ophthalmopathy and Graves' hyperthyroidism. The study amplified TCR beta CDR3 regions using RNA transcripts. RT-PCR in the first round used HTBI primers; a second-round multiplex PCR followed. MiXCR, run by TCRdb on the multiplex PCR reads, gives a single entry per CDR3 protein. This sample yields around 1,000,000 distinct CDR3 sequences, of which approximately 35% are seen a single time; 11% belongs to the top ten. The specimen was peripheral blood or thyroid tissue (not recorded which). Every receptor here comes from an adult man with Graves' hyperthyroidism.

This clonotype was counted only a few times. This sequence joins TRBV7-3 and TRBJ1-2; 8 nucleotides match TRBD1. The CDR3 length is 15 residues. The trim removed 6 bases at V and 4 bases at J, leaving 10 bases unmatched. Germline V lookup: CDR1 SGHTA, CDR2 FQGTGA. Here the CDR3 DNA reads TGTGCCAGCAGTACCGGACAGGGTGAGAGCTATGGCTACACCTTC. This translates into CASSTGQGESYGYTF.

The chain has TRBV20-1 and TRBJ2-7; maybe TRBD1 (5 bases). V was pared by 5 bases and J by 2 bases, with 16 bases between. Germline V CDR1 and CDR2: DFQATT, SNEGSKA (reference sequence). The CDR3 is made up of 14 amino acids. CDR3 sequence reads: CSADTTLQAYEQYF. CDR3 DNA sequence: TGCAGTGCTGATACAACCCTACAGGCCTACGAGCAGTACTTC.

This clonotype occurred many times. The chain uses TRBV12-3 or TRBV12-4 and TRBJ1-5, with D hard to call. The CDR3 is made up of 14 amino acids. The V gene lost 9 bases and the J gene lost 1 base, with 13 bases spanning the gap. The CDR3 bases are TGTGCCAGTAGGGAGATTGGAAGCAATCAGCCCCAGCATTTT. Translation: CASREIGSNQPQHF.

The rearrangement links TRBV9 to TRBJ1-2; TRBD1 matches 10 bases. Germline V gives CDR1 SGDLS, CDR2 YYNGEE. There are 14 residues in the CDR3. The ends lost 4 bases at V and 7 bases at J; junction bases unmatched: 7. Here the CDR3 DNA reads TGTGCCAGCAGCCGACAGGGGGCGCGTGGTGGCTACACCTTC. The encoded protein is CASSRQGARGGYTF.

The chain is built from TRBV25-1 and TRBJ2-7; TRBD1 aligns across 7 bases. The CDR3 is made up of 16 amino acids. Trimming took 7 bases from V and 0 from J; bases not matched to a gene: 12. Germline V CDR1 and CDR2: MGHDK, SYGVNS. DNA for the CDR3: TGTGCCAGCAACTCCGGAAGGGACAGTTACTCCTACGAGCAGTACTTC. Translating it yields CASNSGRDSYSYEQYF.

This clonotype has a handful of counts. The CDR3 loop reads CASSYKGNGELFF. The CDR3 DNA sequence: TGTGCCAGCAGTTATAAAGGGAACGGGGAGCTGTTTTTT. The V and J genes are TRBV6-5 and TRBJ2-2; D not resolved. CDR3 size: 13 residues. In germline, CDR1 is MNHEY, CDR2 SVGAGI. V lost 3 bases to trimming and J lost 7 bases, with 9 bases between them.

V and J are TRBV12-3 or TRBV12-4 and TRBJ1-5, with 8 bases that match TRBD1. Losses at the gene ends were 3 bases for V and 3 bases for J; bases not matched to a gene: 7. The CDR3 runs 16 residues. The CDR3 here is CASSFQTGADNQPQHF. The CDR3 nucleotides read TGTGCCAGCAGTTTCCAGACAGGGGCGGACAATCAGCCCCAGCATTTT.

Points on this clonotype: Its ends do not fully match the called genes, so a read error is possible. V gene TRBV6-1 combines with J gene TRBJ1-2, with D hard to call. This CDR3 comprises 15 residues. Germline CDR1 reads MNHNS; CDR2 reads SASEGT. This chain's CDR3 is CASREGRRVDYGYTF. CDR3 coding DNA: TGTGCCAGCAGAGAAGGAAGGAGGGTAGACTATGGCTACACCTTC.

V usage is TRBV10-3 and J usage is TRBJ2-3, with 7 bases that match TRBD2. CDR1 is ENHRY and CDR2 is SYGVKD in the germline V gene. Trimming took 0 bases from V and 0 from J; bases not matched to a gene: 3. The CDR3 extends over 16 amino acids. In DNA, the CDR3 is TGTGCCATCAGTGAGTCAGCGGGAACTAGCACAGATACGCAGTATTTT. Translation gives CAISESAGTSTDTQYF.

The rearrangement joins TRBV29-1 to TRBJ2-2; no definite D call. V lost 8 bases and J lost 0, with 10 bases in between. The CDR3 contains 13 residues. CDR1 and CDR2 (germline): SQVTM, ANQGSEA. CDR3 protein: CSLGQTNTGELFF. The CDR3 DNA reads TGCAGCTTGGGCCAGACGAACACCGGGGAGCTGTTTTTT.

This clonotype came up many times. The chain uses TRBV10-2 and TRBJ1-1; D gene uncertain. The CDR3 is 11 residues long. CDR1 and CDR2 (germline): WSHSY, SAAADI. V lost 0 bases to trimming and J lost 10 bases, with 6 bases between them. CDR3 sequence: CASSESGSAFF. As DNA, the CDR3 is TGCGCCAGCAGTGAGTCGGGGTCAGCTTTCTTT.

The J gene is TRBJ1-1, the V gene TRBV20-1; D is ambiguous. Per the germline V gene, CDR1 is DFQATT and CDR2 is SNEGSKA (reference sequence). Trimming removed 0 bases from V and 6 bases from J, with 11 bases in between. The CDR3 consists of 13 residues. CDR3 protein: CSARDRREAEAFF. CDR3 in DNA: TGCAGTGCTAGAGATCGCCGGGAGGCTGAAGCTTTCTTT.

The chain links TRBV29-1 to TRBJ2-5; 11 positions agree with TRBD2. CDR3 length equals 14 residues. Germline CDR1 is SQVTM and CDR2 is ANQGSEA. V dropped 3 bases and J dropped 5; count of bases not matched to a gene: 5. The CDR3 sequence: CSVDASGGLETQYF. The CDR3 DNA sequence: TGCAGCGTTGACGCTAGCGGGGGGTTGGAGACCCAGTACTTC. The full variable domain, rest sourced from reference TRBV29-1 and TRBJ2-5, is SAVISQKPSRDICQRGTSLTIQCQVDSQVTMMFWYRQQPGQSLTLIATANQGSEATYESGFVIDKFPISRPNLTFSTLTVSNMSPEDSSIYLCSVDASGGLETQYFGPGTRLLVL.

This clonotype was observed a few times. The V and J genes are TRBV11-3 and TRBJ2-6; D not resolved. The CDR3 consists of 17 residues. Germline loops: CDR1 SGHNT, CDR2 YENEEA. V lost 5 bases, J lost 1 base, and 15 bases lay in between. The CDR3 sequence: CASSVGSPASGANVLTF. The DNA for the CDR3 is TGTGCCAGCAGCGTAGGGTCTCCAGCTTCTGGGGCCAACGTCCTGACTTTC.

Many counts were recorded for this clonotype. The chain recombines TRBV2 with TRBJ1-1; TRBD1 might be the D (5 bases). CDR3 length equals 13 residues. V was pared by 6 bases and J by 2 bases, with 10 bases between. CDR1 and CDR2 from the germline V gene are SNHLY and FYNNEI. As DNA, the CDR3 is TGTGCCAGCAGGGGACCTGGAAACACTGAAGCTTTCTTT. It codes for CASRGPGNTEAFF.

This clonotype appeared many times. The chain joins TRBV10-3 to TRBJ1-5; 7 nucleotides line up with TRBD1. This CDR3 has 17 residues. J lost 5 bases, V lost 3 bases, and 13 bases had no gene match. Germline-derived CDR1 and CDR2 are ENHRY and SYGVKD. The CDR3 protein is CAISEIPPGTADQPQHF. The DNA for the CDR3 is TGTGCCATCAGTGAAATACCACCCGGGACAGCCGATCAGCCCCAGCATTTT.

The chain carries TRBV12-3 or TRBV12-4 and TRBJ2-7; 12 nucleotides line up with TRBD2. J was trimmed by 7 bases and V by 3 bases; bases with no gene match: 10. CDR3 length: 16 residues. The CDR3 nucleotides are TGTGCCAGCAGTTTTGGGCTAGCGGGAGGGCCAGGGGAGCAGTACTTC. The encoded protein is CASSFGLAGGPGEQYF.